The 22 T cell receptor beta chains given below trace back to one sample, sequenced in a study of cytomegalovirus exposure and HLA in healthy donors. The PCR ran on 60 Vbeta and 13 Jbeta primers. The method was immunoSEQ multiplex PCR; TCRdb's version includes in-frame clones alone and lacks a portion of them. This repertoire shows about 130,000 clones, about 70% found once; its top ten account for roughly 1.9%. Sequencing input: PBMCs. These receptors came from a woman aged 60 to 75 in good health and CMV-seropositive.

The rearrangement links TRBV11-2 to TRBJ1-1; no definite D call. Trimming removed 4 bases from V and 3 bases from J, with 15 bases in between. Germline V gene data show CDR1 as SGHAT and CDR2 as FQNNGV. The CDR3 totals 15 residues. Written as DNA, the CDR3 is TGTGCCAGCAGCTCATCGCGGGGTCGGCACACTGAAGCTTTCTTT. Residues: CASSSSRGRHTEAFF.

In DNA form, the CDR3 reads TGTGCCAGCAGCGTAGTGTCGGGGATCGGGGAGCTGTTTTTT. Its translation: CASSVVSGIGELFF. The chain has TRBV9 and TRBJ2-2, with TRBD2 as a possible D gene (5 bases). V lost 0 bases to trimming and J lost 7 bases, with 10 bases between them. Germline V CDR1 and CDR2: SGDLS, YYNGEE. The CDR3 extends over 14 amino acids.

The V call is TRBV10-1, the J call TRBJ1-2, with a possible D match to TRBD1 (5 bases). Deletions cut 10 bases from V and 4 bases from J, with 19 bases between. Germline CDR1 WNHNN, CDR2 SYGVQD (reference sequence). The CDR3 has 14 amino acids. The CDR3 sequence is CATPGGPCPYGYTF. CDR3 bases: TGCGCCACCCCCGGGGGACCTTGCCCCTATGGCTACACCTTC.

This chain connects TRBV13 to TRBJ2-3; maybe TRBD1 (5 bases). There are 13 residues in the CDR3. The germline V gene has CDR1 PRHDT and CDR2 FYEKMQ (reference sequence). The V and J ends lost 4 bases and 5 bases respectively, with 10 bases between them. The CDR3 sequence is CASSSRQLDTQYF. CDR3 coding DNA: TGTGCCAGCAGCTCCAGACAGCTAGATACGCAGTATTTT.

The chain employs TRBV10-3 and TRBJ1-1; D might be TRBD1 (5 bases). In germline, CDR1 is ENHRY, CDR2 SYGVKD. The CDR3 has 13 residues. V shed 10 bases and J shed 10 bases, with 22 bases lying between them. The CDR3 nucleotides read TGTGCCACCCAAGATCTTACAGGTTTAACAGCTTTCTTT. Its translation: CATQDLTGLTAFF.

This clone occurred a few times. The rearrangement joins TRBV28 to TRBJ1-5, with 7 bases that match TRBD1. The CDR3 length is 15 residues. The V gene's germline CDR1 is MDHEN and CDR2 SYDVKM. The CDR3 region has the DNA TGTGCGAGCGAAAAACCACAGGGGAACAATCAGCCCCAGCATTTT. As protein: CASEKPQGNNQPQHF.

The chain has TRBV28 and TRBJ1-1; TRBD1 agrees at 11 bases. Germline V lookup: CDR1 MDHEN, CDR2 SYDVKM. V trimming: 10 bases; J trimming: 6 bases; junction bases outside the gene matches: 10. This CDR3 is built from 14 residues. The CDR3 loop reads CATKPGQGVSEAFF. In DNA form, the CDR3 reads TGTGCCACTAAACCGGGACAGGGGGTTTCTGAAGCTTTCTTT.

This clone was seen a few times. This chain connects TRBV9 to TRBJ2-5; unclear D gene. CDR1 SGDLS and CDR2 YYNGEE come from the germline V gene. This CDR3 comprises 14 residues. V was trimmed by 0 bases and J by 3 bases, leaving 9 bases between them. The CDR3 DNA sequence: TGTGCCAGCAGCGTAGGGAGCGTAGAAGAGACCCAGTACTTC. It codes for CASSVGSVEETQYF. The whole variable domain, remainder taken from reference TRBV9 and TRBJ2-5, is DSGVTQTPKHLITATGQRVTLRCSPRSGDLSVYWYQQSLDQGLQFLIQYYNGEERAKGNILERFSAQQFPDLHSELNLSSLELGDSALYFCASSVGSVEETQYFGPGTRLLVL.

V and J are TRBV28 and TRBJ2-3; TRBD2 aligns across 7 bases. The germline CDR1 and CDR2 sequences are MDHEN and SYDVKM. The CDR3 covers 16 residues. V gave up 8 bases and J gave up 1 base; unmatched junction bases: 12. DNA for the CDR3: TGTGCCAGCCTTTCTCCGTTGGGGGGGGGCACAGATACGCAGTATTTT. Its protein is CASLSPLGGGTDTQYF.

This chain uses TRBV11-2 with TRBJ1-1; D possibly corresponds to TRBD1 (5 bases). The CDR3 extends over 12 amino acids. Germline-derived CDR1 and CDR2 are SGHAT and FQNNGV. The V gene lost 5 bases and the J gene lost 3 bases, with 7 bases spanning the gap. The CDR3 DNA reads TGTGCCAGCAGCCGCAGGGACACTGAAGCTTTCTTT. It specifies CASSRRDTEAFF.

The CDR3 bases are TGTGCCAGCAGGCAAGAAGGGACAGCCACTGAAGCTTTCTTT. This sequence encodes CASRQEGTATEAFF. The chain links TRBV28 to TRBJ1-1; 7 bases agree with TRBD1. The CDR3 runs to 14 residues. CDR1 and CDR2 (germline): MDHEN, SYDVKM. With V trimmed by 6 bases and J by 4 bases, 8 bases remained unmatched.

This chain links TRBV5-4 with TRBJ2-1; TRBD2 is a possible D gene (5 bases). This CDR3 has 15 residues. CDR1 SGHNT and CDR2 YYREEE come from the germline V gene (reference sequence). Trimming cost V 4 bases and J 0 bases, with 11 bases left between them. The CDR3 region is CASSATRSSYNEQFF. CDR3 DNA: TGTGCCAGCAGCGCTACTAGGAGCTCCTACAATGAGCAGTTCTTC.

This clone has just a few counts. V gene TRBV18 combines with J gene TRBJ2-7; TRBD2 might be the D (6 bases). Trimming shortened V by 6 bases and J by 1 base, and 13 bases separated the two germline ends. Germline loops: CDR1 KGHSH, CDR2 LQKENI. There are 14 residues in the CDR3. CDR3 residues: CASSPRRDSYEQYF. In nucleotides, the CDR3 is TGTGCCAGCTCTCCCCGGCGGGATTCCTACGAGCAGTACTTC.

The genes are TRBV6-1 and TRBJ1-2; no firm D call. The length of the CDR3 is 13 residues. Trimming stripped 1 base from V and 0 bases from J, with 3 bases between. Germline CDR1 MNHNS, CDR2 SASEGT. CDR3 residues: CASSEVANYGYTF. The CDR3 DNA sequence: TGTGCCAGCAGTGAAGTCGCTAACTATGGCTACACCTTC.

There are a few counts of this clone. The chain carries TRBV30 and TRBJ1-1; D uncertain. This CDR3 is 21 amino acids long. V was cut by 0 bases and J by 3 bases, with 32 bases left in between. Looked up from germline, CDR1 is GTSNPN and CDR2 is SVGIG (reference sequence). Here the CDR3 reads CAWSVITRVKIELSVYTEAFF. CDR3 DNA sequence: TGTGCCTGGAGTGTAATAACCCGAGTGAAAATCGAGCTCTCGGTTTACACTGAAGCTTTCTTT. Full variable domain (outside the CDR3, taken from reference TRBV30 and TRBJ1-1): SQTIHQWPATLVQPVGSPLSLECTVEGTSNPNLYWYRQAAGRGLQLLFYSVGIGQISSEVPQNLSASRPQDRQFILSSKKLLLSDSGFYLCAWSVITRVKIELSVYTEAFFGQGTRLTVV.

This chain links TRBV5-1 with TRBJ2-7; D is ambiguous. The V end lost 2 bases, the J end lost 3 bases, and 3 bases lay between the germline ends. The CDR3 extends over 11 amino acids. CDR1 and CDR2 from the germline V gene are SGHRS and YFSETQ. CDR3 loop: CASSFLYEQYF. CDR3 coding DNA: TGCGCCAGCAGCTTCCTCTACGAGCAGTACTTC. Full variable domain (remainder filled in from reference TRBV5-1 and TRBJ2-7): KAGVTQTPRYLIKTRGQQVTLSCSPISGHRSVSWYQQTPGQGLQFLFEYFSETQRNKGNFPGRFSGRQFSNSRSEMNVSTLELGDSALYLCASSFLYEQYFGPGTRLTVT.

The genes are TRBV7-8 and TRBJ2-7; the D is unclear. The germline V gene has CDR1 SGHVS and CDR2 FQNEAQ. This CDR3 comprises 12 residues. The germline V and J ends were trimmed by 11 bases and 0 bases, with 11 bases remaining between them. As DNA, the CDR3 is TGTGCCTCTGGTACAACCTCCTACGAGCAGTACTTC. Protein sequence: CASGTTSYEQYF.

V usage is TRBV5-8 and J usage is TRBJ1-1, with 7 bases that match TRBD1. Germline trimming cut 3 bases from V and 4 bases from J; bases unmatched to any gene: 3. The CDR3 has 13 amino acids. Per the germline V gene, CDR1 is SGHTS and CDR2 is YDEGEE. This CDR3 reads CASSSPGGTEAFF. The CDR3 DNA follows: TGTGCCAGCAGCTCTCCAGGGGGCACTGAAGCTTTCTTT.

The chain joins TRBV5-1 to TRBJ2-5; tentatively, D is TRBD1 (8 bases). Deletions cut 4 bases from V and 3 bases from J, with 16 bases between. The germline V gene has CDR1 SGHRS and CDR2 YFSETQ. The CDR3 runs 15 residues. The CDR3 here is CASSPGQGGKETQYF. The CDR3 DNA is TGCGCCAGCAGCCCCGGACAGGGAGGGAAAGAGACCCAGTACTTC.

The genes are TRBV28 and TRBJ2-7, with 9 bases fitting TRBD1. The V and J ends lost 6 bases and 7 bases, in that order; junction bases with no gene match: 4. The CDR3 has 12 residues. The germline CDR1 and CDR2 sequences are MDHEN and SYDVKM. The CDR3 DNA is TGTGCCAGCAGACAGGGGGCGCTTGAGCAGTACTTC. It encodes CASRQGALEQYF.

The chain is built from TRBV5-1 and TRBJ2-1, with TRBD2 matching over 8 bases. The J segment lost 0 bases and the V segment lost 6 bases, leaving 17 bases of the junction unmatched. The CDR3 loop spans 19 amino acids. Germline-derived CDR1 and CDR2 are SGHRS and YFSETQ. CDR3 in amino acids: CASNSRGSGTPGSYNEQFF. The CDR3 bases are TGCGCCAGCAATTCACGGGGTAGCGGGACGCCCGGCTCCTACAATGAGCAGTTCTTC.

The chain has TRBV5-6 and TRBJ2-2; D is undetermined. The CDR3 sequence is 14 residues long. V was trimmed by 0 bases and J by 6 bases, leaving 9 bases between them. Germline CDR1 and CDR2: SGHDT and YYEEEE. The CDR3 nucleotides are TGTGCCAGCAGCTTGGGTCCCGTATCCGGGGAGCTGTTTTTT. It yields the protein CASSLGPVSGELFF.